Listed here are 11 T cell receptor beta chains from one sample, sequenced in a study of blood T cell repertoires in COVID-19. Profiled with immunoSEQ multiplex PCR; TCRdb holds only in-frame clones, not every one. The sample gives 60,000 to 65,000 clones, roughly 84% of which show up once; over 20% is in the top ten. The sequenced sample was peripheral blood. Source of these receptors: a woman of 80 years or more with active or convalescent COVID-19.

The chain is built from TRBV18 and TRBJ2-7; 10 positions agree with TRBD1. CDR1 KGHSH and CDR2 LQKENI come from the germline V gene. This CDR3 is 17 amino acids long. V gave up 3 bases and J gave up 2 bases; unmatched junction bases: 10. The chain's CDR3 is CASSPGQGRRVPYEQYF. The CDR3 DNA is TGTGCCAGCTCACCGGGACAGGGGAGGAGAGTCCCCTACGAGCAGTACTTC.

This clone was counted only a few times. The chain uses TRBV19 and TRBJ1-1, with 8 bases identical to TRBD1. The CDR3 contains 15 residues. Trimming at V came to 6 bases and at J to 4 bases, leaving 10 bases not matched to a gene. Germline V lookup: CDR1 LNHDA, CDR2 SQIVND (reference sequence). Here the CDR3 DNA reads TGTGCCAGTAGAGTACAGGGGGGATCCCGCACTGAAGCTTTCTTT. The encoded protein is CASRVQGGSRTEAFF.

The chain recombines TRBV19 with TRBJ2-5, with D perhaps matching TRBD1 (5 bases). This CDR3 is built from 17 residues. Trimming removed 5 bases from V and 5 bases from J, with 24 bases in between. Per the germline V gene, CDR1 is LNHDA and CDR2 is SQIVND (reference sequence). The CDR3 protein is CASSLGQGGDIEETQYF. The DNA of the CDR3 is TGTGCCAGTAGTCTGGGCCAGGGCGGCGATATAGAGGAGACCCAGTACTTC.

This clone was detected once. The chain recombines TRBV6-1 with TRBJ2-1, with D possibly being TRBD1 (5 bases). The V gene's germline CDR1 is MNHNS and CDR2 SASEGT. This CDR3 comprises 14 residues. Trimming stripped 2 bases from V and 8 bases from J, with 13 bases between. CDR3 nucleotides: TGTGCCAGCAGTGAATTGCAGGGTATCGATGAGCAGTTCTTC. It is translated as CASSELQGIDEQFF.

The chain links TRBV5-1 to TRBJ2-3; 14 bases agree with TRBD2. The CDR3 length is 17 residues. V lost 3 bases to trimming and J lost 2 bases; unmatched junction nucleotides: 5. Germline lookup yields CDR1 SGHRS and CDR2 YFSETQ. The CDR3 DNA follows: TGCGCCAGCAGCTCCGGGACTAGCGGGGGAAACACAGATACGCAGTATTTT. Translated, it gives CASSSGTSGGNTDTQYF.

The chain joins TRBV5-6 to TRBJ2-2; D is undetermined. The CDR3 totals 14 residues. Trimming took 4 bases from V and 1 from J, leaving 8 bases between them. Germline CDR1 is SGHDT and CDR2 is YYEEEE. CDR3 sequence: CASSPLRNTGELFF. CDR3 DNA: TGTGCCAGCAGCCCTCTTCGGAACACCGGGGAGCTGTTTTTT.

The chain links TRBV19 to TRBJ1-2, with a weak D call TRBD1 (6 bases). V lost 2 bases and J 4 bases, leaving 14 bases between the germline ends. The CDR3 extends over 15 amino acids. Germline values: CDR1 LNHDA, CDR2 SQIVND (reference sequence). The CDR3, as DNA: TGTGCCAGTAGTATAAAGCCCGAAGGGGGCTATGGCTACACCTTC. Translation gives CASSIKPEGGYGYTF.

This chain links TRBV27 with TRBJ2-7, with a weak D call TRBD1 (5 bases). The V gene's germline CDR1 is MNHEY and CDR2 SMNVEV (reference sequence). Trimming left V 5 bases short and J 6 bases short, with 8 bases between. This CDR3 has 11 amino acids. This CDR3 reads CASSNRFEQYF. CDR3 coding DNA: TGTGCCAGCAGTAACAGGTTCGAGCAGTACTTC.

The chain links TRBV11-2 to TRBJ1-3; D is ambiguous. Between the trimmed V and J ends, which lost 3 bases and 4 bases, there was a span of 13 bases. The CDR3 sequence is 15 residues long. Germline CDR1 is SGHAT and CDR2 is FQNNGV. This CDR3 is CASSFSLAGGNTIYF. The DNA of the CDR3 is TGTGCCAGCAGCTTTTCCCTGGCAGGAGGAAACACCATATATTTT.

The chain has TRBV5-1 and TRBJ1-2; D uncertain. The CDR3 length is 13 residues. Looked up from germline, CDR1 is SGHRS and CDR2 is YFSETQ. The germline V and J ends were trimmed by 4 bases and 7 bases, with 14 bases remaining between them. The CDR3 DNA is TGCGCCAGCAGCCTGGACGGTGCTAGTGGCTACACCTTC. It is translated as CASSLDGASGYTF.

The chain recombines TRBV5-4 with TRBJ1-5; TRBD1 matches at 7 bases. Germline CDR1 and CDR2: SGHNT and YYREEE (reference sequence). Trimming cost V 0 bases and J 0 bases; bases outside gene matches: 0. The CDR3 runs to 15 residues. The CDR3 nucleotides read TGTGCCAGCAGCTTGGACAGGGGTAGCAATCAGCCCCAGCATTTT. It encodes CASSLDRGSNQPQHF.